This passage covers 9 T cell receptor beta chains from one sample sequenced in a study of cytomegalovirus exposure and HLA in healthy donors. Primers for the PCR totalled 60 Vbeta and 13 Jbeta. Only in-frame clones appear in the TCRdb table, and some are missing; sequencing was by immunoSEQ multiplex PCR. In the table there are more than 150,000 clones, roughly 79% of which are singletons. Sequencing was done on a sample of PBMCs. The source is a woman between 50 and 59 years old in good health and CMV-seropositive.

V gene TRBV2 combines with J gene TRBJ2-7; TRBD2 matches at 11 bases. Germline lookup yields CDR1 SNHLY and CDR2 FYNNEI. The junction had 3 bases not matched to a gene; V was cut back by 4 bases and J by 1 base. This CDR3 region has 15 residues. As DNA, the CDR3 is TGTGCCAGCAGTGGACTAGCGGGGAGATCCTACGAGCAGTACTTC. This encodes CASSGLAGRSYEQYF.

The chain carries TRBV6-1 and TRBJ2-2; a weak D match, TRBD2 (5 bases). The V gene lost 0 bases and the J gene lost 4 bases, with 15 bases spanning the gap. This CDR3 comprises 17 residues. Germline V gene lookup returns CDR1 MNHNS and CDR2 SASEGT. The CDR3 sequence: CASSEAVGSVSTGELFF. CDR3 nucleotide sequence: TGTGCCAGCAGTGAAGCTGTAGGGAGTGTCAGCACCGGGGAGCTGTTTTTT.

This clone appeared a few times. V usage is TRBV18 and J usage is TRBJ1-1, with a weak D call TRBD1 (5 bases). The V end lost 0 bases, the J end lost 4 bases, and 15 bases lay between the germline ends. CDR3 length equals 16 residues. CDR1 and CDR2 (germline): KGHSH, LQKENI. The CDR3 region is CASSPPNGRAATEAFF. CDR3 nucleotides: TGTGCCAGCTCACCACCGAATGGCAGGGCAGCCACTGAAGCTTTCTTT.

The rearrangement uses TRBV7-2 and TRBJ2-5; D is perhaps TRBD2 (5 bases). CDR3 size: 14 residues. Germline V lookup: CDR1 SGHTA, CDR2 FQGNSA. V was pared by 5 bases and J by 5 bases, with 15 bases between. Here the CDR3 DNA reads TGTGCCAGCAGCCCCGGCACCGGCGGGGAGACCCAGTACTTC. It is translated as CASSPGTGGETQYF.

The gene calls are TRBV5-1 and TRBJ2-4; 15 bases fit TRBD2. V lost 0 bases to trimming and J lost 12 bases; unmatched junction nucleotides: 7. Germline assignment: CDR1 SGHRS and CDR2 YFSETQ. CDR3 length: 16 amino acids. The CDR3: CASSLEGLAGGDSQYF. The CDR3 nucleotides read TGCGCCAGCAGCTTGGAGGGACTAGCGGGGGGTGACAGTCAGTACTTC.

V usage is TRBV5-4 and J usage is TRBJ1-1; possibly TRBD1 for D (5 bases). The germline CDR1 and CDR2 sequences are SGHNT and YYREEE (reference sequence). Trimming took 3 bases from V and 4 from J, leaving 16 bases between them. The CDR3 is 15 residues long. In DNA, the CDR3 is TGTGCCAGCAGCTACAACGGGGGATTAGGCACTGAAGCTTTCTTT. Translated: CASSYNGGLGTEAFF.

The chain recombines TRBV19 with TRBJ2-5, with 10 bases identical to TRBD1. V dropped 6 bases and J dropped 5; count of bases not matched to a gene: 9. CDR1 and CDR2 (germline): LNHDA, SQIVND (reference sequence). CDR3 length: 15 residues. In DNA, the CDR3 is TGTGCCAGTAGGGTGACAGGGGGCGGTGCGGAGACCCAGTACTTC. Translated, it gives CASRVTGGGAETQYF.

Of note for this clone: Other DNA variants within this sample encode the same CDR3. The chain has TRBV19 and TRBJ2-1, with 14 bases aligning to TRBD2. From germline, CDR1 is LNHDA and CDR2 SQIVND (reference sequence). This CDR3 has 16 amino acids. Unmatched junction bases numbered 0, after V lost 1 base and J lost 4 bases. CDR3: CASSIGLAGGYNEQFF. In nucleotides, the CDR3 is TGTGCCAGTAGTATAGGACTAGCGGGAGGGTACAATGAGCAGTTCTTC.

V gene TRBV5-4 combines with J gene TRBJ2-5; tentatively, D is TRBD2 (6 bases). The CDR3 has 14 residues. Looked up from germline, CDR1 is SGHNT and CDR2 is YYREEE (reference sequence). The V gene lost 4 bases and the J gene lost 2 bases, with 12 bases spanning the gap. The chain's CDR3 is CASSPEGPQETQYF. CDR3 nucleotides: TGTGCCAGCAGCCCGGAGGGGCCTCAAGAGACCCAGTACTTC.